This is a list of T cell receptor beta chains from one sample in a study of cytomegalovirus exposure and HLA in healthy donors. Assay used: immunoSEQ multiplex PCR; TCRdb lists only in-frame clones, some missing. This table holds approximately 76,000 clones, approximately 93% found once. The sample comprised PBMCs. The receptors were sampled from a woman aged 18 to 35 in good health and CMV-seropositive. The CDR3 runs from the conserved cysteine through the conserved F or W.

>15|TRBJ2-5|TRBV7-9
CASSFGRGPRETQYF
>13|TRBJ1-1|TRBV5-4
CASSFAVRTEAFF
>14|TRBJ2-1|TRBV2
CASSSETSGVKQFF
>13|TRBJ1-2|TRBV6-6
CASSTQDSMRYTF
>14|TRBJ2-1|TRBV7-8
CASSLGRVVGEQFF
>19|TRBJ2-1|TRBV28
CASSETSGGLLKGYNEQFF
>15|TRBJ2-7|TRBV2
CASSVRGGSSYEQYF
>15|TRBJ2-7|TRBV5-1
CASSLGQGRSYEQYF
>15|TRBJ2-3|TRBV19
CASSPSGVPGNTQYF
>14|TRBJ2-7|TRBV7-6
CASSLGGASYEQYF
>16|TRBJ2-2|TRBV5-6
CASGYMATGFGGELFF
>14|TRBJ2-3|TRBV28
CASSLAGGPDTQYF
>19|TRBJ1-6|TRBV11-2
CASSLVTGTGSSYNSPLHF
>15|TRBJ2-7|TRBV27
CASSFYLGGLYEQYF
>14|TRBJ2-7|TRBV5-1
CASSLDRRSYEQYF
>13|TRBJ1-1|TRBV30
CAWDVAGGTEAFF
>17|TRBJ2-7|TRBV30
CAWSVYFLQGGSYEQYF
>14|TRBJ2-5|TRBV14
CASSRGTSPETQYF
>16|TRBJ2-5|TRBV2
CASSERTSGGHETQYF
>14|TRBJ2-2|TRBV6-1
CASSANRGGGELFF
>14|TRBJ2-5|TRBV5-1
CASSLVGVQETQYF
>16|TRBJ1-5|TRBV5-8
CASSLVGGTGNQPQHF
>13|TRBJ2-7|TRBV7-2
CASSLVTGYEQYF
>13|TRBJ1-2|TRBV6-6
CASSYGQGYDYTF
>14|TRBJ1-2|TRBV28
CASSPGVRTYGYTF
>17|TRBJ1-3|TRBV7-8
CASSGPYQGFSGNTIYF
>12|TRBJ1-5|TRBV6-1
CASSERAQPQHF
>13|TRBJ1-3|TRBV9
CASSADSGNTIYF